This T cell receptor (beta chain) stems from a study of blood T cell repertoires in COVID-19. Overall study: T cells, B-cell-depleted T cells, or PBMCs provided the cDNA or gDNA that served as material.

Clones were read by immunoSEQ multiplex PCR, and TCRdb kept only the in-frame ones, dropping some. The sample has approximately 75,000 clones, about 74% seen once; the top ten hold approximately 2.4%. The TCR was taken from a human donor with acute or convalescent COVID-19. The donor label of this sample is uncertain. Sequencing used peripheral blood.

CDR3 bases: TGTGCCAGCAGCGGTTTTCTAGCGGGGGGGGAGACCCAGTACTTC. Translated: CASSGFLAGGETQYF. This chain connects TRBV27 to TRBJ2-5; 12 nucleotides agree with TRBD2. Trimming took 6 bases from V and 5 from J; bases not matched to a gene: 7. The germline CDR1 and CDR2 sequences are MNHEY and SMNVEV (reference sequence). This CDR3 region has 15 residues.